This T cell receptor beta chain was identified in a study of brain metastases from non-small cell lung cancer. Findings of the study overall: Expanded T-cell clones appeared in 64% of brain metastases over primaries. Paired brain metastases and primary tumors largely shared TCR repertoires. T-cell infiltration was lower in brain metastases than primaries (P < 0.001).

In regard to this clone: Its antigen is still unknown.

Germline V gene sequence: CDR1 LNHDA, CDR2 SQIVND (reference sequence). This CDR3 region has 14 residues. The J segment lost 4 bases and the V segment lost 3 bases, leaving 1 base of the junction unmatched. TCRdb's copy holds only in-frame clones and misses some; the assay was immunoSEQ multiplex PCR. The profile shows 15,000 or so clones, about four fifths of them singletons. J is TRBJ1-2 and V is TRBV19, with 11 bases fitting TRBD1. Sequencing was performed on primary lung tumor tissue. This sequence was found in a donor older than 35 with non-small cell lung cancer. The CDR3 loop is CASSMGTGGYGYTF. The CDR3 coding sequence is TGTGCCAGTAGTATGGGGACAGGGGGCTATGGCTACACCTTC.